Listed here are 27 T cell receptor beta chains from one sample, sequenced in a study of cytomegalovirus exposure and HLA in healthy donors (dated by TCRdb to about 2017). The library relied on the immunoSEQ multiplex PCR assay. Here the immuneACCESS table is served through TCRdb, limited to in-frame sequences with V and J called. Missing clones are a known gap in these copies; in checked studies unresolved V genes cover under half, and the rest lacks a known reason. This sample lists 90,000 to 100,000 clones; roughly 89% were detected once. Jointly, the top ten make up roughly 3.9% of the sample. Sequencing input: PBMCs. These receptors were collected from a woman in her thirties in good health and CMV-seronegative.

This rearrangement joins TRBV6-1 to TRBJ2-1, with 8 nucleotides matching TRBD2. The germline gives CDR1 MNHNS, CDR2 SASEGT. The CDR3 consists of 16 residues. J gave up 0 bases and V 2 bases, and 3 bases lay outside the gene matches. The CDR3 region has the DNA TGTGCCAGCAGTGAATCCAGCGGGAGCTCCTACAATGAGCAGTTCTTC. Translating it yields CASSESSGSSYNEQFF.

The chain combines TRBV9 with TRBJ1-3; D possibly corresponds to TRBD1 (6 bases). Germline CDR1 is SGDLS and CDR2 is YYNGEE. Trimming took off 2 bases at V and 8 bases at J, with 11 bases between the two ends. The CDR3 spans 13 residues. CDR3 sequence (DNA): TGTGCCAGCAGCGTCAGGGGTGGCCACACCATATATTTT. Protein sequence: CASSVRGGHTIYF.

The rearrangement links TRBV6-1 to TRBJ2-7, with a weak D call TRBD1 (6 bases). Germline assignment: CDR1 MNHNS and CDR2 SASEGT. The CDR3 has 14 residues. V was pared by 5 bases and J by 5 bases, with 16 bases between. As DNA, the CDR3 is TGTGCCAGCAGTCTGCTACAGGGATCCGACGAGCAGTACTTC. Its protein product is CASSLLQGSDEQYF.

V is TRBV9 and J is TRBJ1-1; D is unresolved. V shed 0 bases and J shed 4 bases, with 7 bases lying between them. The CDR3 totals 13 residues. Germline V lookup: CDR1 SGDLS, CDR2 YYNGEE. CDR3 loop: CASSVDLATEAFF. The DNA for the CDR3 is TGTGCCAGCAGCGTAGATCTGGCCACTGAAGCTTTCTTT. The whole variable domain, filled in from reference TRBV9 and TRBJ1-1, reads DSGVTQTPKHLITATGQRVTLRCSPRSGDLSVYWYQQSLDQGLQFLIQYYNGEERAKGNILERFSAQQFPDLHSELNLSSLELGDSALYFCASSVDLATEAFFGQGTRLTVV.

This chain joins TRBV5-1 and TRBJ1-2; TRBD1 might be the D (6 bases). Germline V CDR1 and CDR2: SGHRS, YFSETQ. The V gene lost 0 bases and the J gene lost 0 bases, with 15 bases spanning the gap. The CDR3 is 17 amino acids. In nucleotides, the CDR3 is TGCGCCAGCAGCTTGGAATTGGACAGTCGATCTAACTATGGCTACACCTTC. It encodes CASSLELDSRSNYGYTF.

The V gene is TRBV27, the J gene TRBJ1-6; 7 bases line up with TRBD1. The CDR3 is made up of 18 amino acids. Per germline, CDR1 MNHEY and CDR2 SMNVEV (reference sequence). V shed 5 bases and J 0 bases; nucleotides not matched to a gene: 10. The CDR3 spells CASSLRGQLSSYNSPLHF. CDR3 DNA sequence: TGTGCCAGCAGTCTAAGGGGACAGTTGAGCTCCTATAATTCACCCCTCCACTTT.

This chain connects TRBV12-5 to TRBJ2-7; D not certain. Germline V gene data show CDR1 as LGHNT and CDR2 as FRNRAP. This CDR3 comprises 12 residues. Trimming left V 2 bases short and J 4 bases short, with 6 bases between. Here the CDR3 reads CASGLTEYEQYF. CDR3 nucleotide sequence: TGTGCTAGTGGTTTGACGGAGTACGAGCAGTACTTC.

The chain links TRBV10-3 to TRBJ2-2; tentatively, D is TRBD2 (6 bases). The length of the CDR3 is 14 residues. CDR1 is ENHRY, CDR2 SYGVKD, per germline. Trimming pared 3 bases from V and 5 bases from J, leaving 10 bases between. CDR3 sequence reads: CAISDPAGTGELFF. For the CDR3, the DNA is TGTGCCATCAGTGACCCAGCGGGTACCGGGGAGCTGTTTTTT.

This clone has more than one count but fewer than ten. The chain has TRBV18 and TRBJ2-6, with TRBD1 matching over 12 bases. Germline CDR1 and CDR2: KGHSH and LQKENI. The junction had 19 bases not matched to a gene; V was cut back by 6 bases and J by 1 base. This CDR3 is built from 22 residues. For the CDR3, the DNA is TGTGCCAGCTCCCCCCGGGTAGGGGACAGGGGGCGCAAAGGATCTGGGGCCAACGTCCTGACTTTC. Protein: CASSPRVGDRGRKGSGANVLTF.

Comment on this clone: The same CDR3 arises from other DNA sequences in this sample as well. J is TRBJ2-1 and V is TRBV4-3; no clear D. The CDR3 extends over 15 amino acids. The germline CDR1 and CDR2 sequences are LGHNA and YSLEER. V lost 3 bases and J 0 bases, leaving 9 bases between the germline ends. The CDR3 is CASSQSLSSYNEQFF. Written as DNA, the CDR3 is TGCGCCAGCAGCCAGTCACTTAGCTCCTACAATGAGCAGTTCTTC.

V and J are TRBV2 and TRBJ1-5, with 11 nucleotides matching TRBD1. This CDR3 spans 14 amino acids. V shed 5 bases and J 8 bases; nucleotides not matched to a gene: 5. In germline, CDR1 is SNHLY, CDR2 FYNNEI. The CDR3 DNA sequence: TGTGCCAGCAGTCGGACAGGGGGCGCGGAGCCCCAGCATTTT. Its translation is CASSRTGGAEPQHF. Based on the CDR3 plus reference TRBV2 and TRBJ1-5, the full variable domain is EPEVTQTPSHQVTQMGQEVILRCVPISNHLYFYWYRQILGQKVEFLVSFYNNEISEKSEIFDDQFSVERPDGSNFTLKIRSTKLEDSAMYFCASSRTGGAEPQHFGDGTRLSIL.

The chain uses TRBV5-1 and TRBJ2-4; D may be TRBD2 (6 bases). V shed 0 bases and J shed 9 bases, with 16 bases lying between them. This CDR3 region has 15 residues. CDR1 and CDR2 (germline): SGHRS, YFSETQ. Written as DNA, the CDR3 is TGCGCCAGCAGCTTGGTTCTTGGTTCGGAGGGCATTCAGTACTTC. Translating gives CASSLVLGSEGIQYF.

The genes are TRBV5-4 and TRBJ2-1; weak D call: TRBD2 (6 bases). V dropped 3 bases and J dropped 9 bases, with 13 bases sitting between them. This CDR3 spans 13 amino acids. The V gene's germline CDR1 is SGHNT and CDR2 YYREEE (reference sequence). CDR3 nucleotide sequence: TGTGCCAGCAGCTCAACCCCGGGAGCTGAGCAGTTCTTC. It specifies CASSSTPGAEQFF.

A single count supports this clone. The chain's CDR3 is CASSSVWSNEKLFF. The CDR3 DNA is TGTGCCAGCAGCTCGGTTTGGTCTAATGAAAAACTGTTTTTT. The rearrangement links TRBV7-2 to TRBJ1-4; no clear D. The CDR3 length is 14 residues. V gave up 4 bases and J gave up 3 bases, with 9 bases separating them. Germline V gene lookup returns CDR1 SGHTA and CDR2 FQGNSA.

The genes are TRBV9 and TRBJ1-5; no clear D. This CDR3 region has 16 residues. The V and J ends lost 0 bases and 4 bases respectively, with 14 bases between them. The germline CDR1 and CDR2 sequences are SGDLS and YYNGEE. The CDR3 DNA reads TGTGCCAGCAGCGTAGGGGGAGAGGACGGGAATCAGCCCCAGCATTTT. This codes for CASSVGGEDGNQPQHF.

The rearrangement links TRBV7-3 to TRBJ2-2; 14 positions agree with TRBD2. The V gene end was trimmed by 5 bases and the J gene end by 1 base; junction bases not matched to a gene: 6. Germline V CDR1 and CDR2: SGHTA, FQGTGA. This CDR3 region has 18 residues. CDR3 amino acids: CASSATSGGVMNTGELFF. Written as DNA, the CDR3 is TGTGCCAGCAGCGCGACTAGCGGGGGGGTGATGAACACCGGGGAGCTGTTTTTT.

This sequence joins TRBV27 and TRBJ1-1; 7 bases fit TRBD1. The CDR3 contains 16 residues. V shed 4 bases, J shed 5 bases, and the junction held 13 bases outside the gene matches. The V gene's germline CDR1 is MNHEY and CDR2 SMNVEV (reference sequence). This CDR3 is CASSSRLRGLMTEAFF. In DNA, the CDR3 is TGTGCCAGCAGTTCACGACTCAGGGGGTTGATGACTGAAGCTTTCTTT.

The chain employs TRBV7-2 and TRBJ1-2; D uncertain. This CDR3 has 15 amino acids. V dropped 5 bases and J dropped 2 bases, with 15 bases sitting between them. Germline V gene sequence: CDR1 SGHTA, CDR2 FQGNSA. The CDR3 loop is CASSQEGTVNYGYTF. CDR3 DNA: TGTGCCAGCAGCCAAGAAGGAACAGTCAACTATGGCTACACCTTC.

This chain links TRBV2 with TRBJ1-5; D possibly corresponds to TRBD1 (5 bases). CDR3 length: 12 residues. Trimming cost V 7 bases and J 7 bases, with 11 bases left between them. Germline lookup yields CDR1 SNHLY and CDR2 FYNNEI. The CDR3 here is CASTTGGQPQHF. The CDR3 bases are TGTGCCAGCACTACCGGGGGGCAGCCCCAGCATTTT.

The V gene is TRBV29-1, the J gene TRBJ1-1, with TRBD1 identical over 7 bases. The length of the CDR3 is 11 residues. The germline gives CDR1 SQVTM, CDR2 ANQGSEA. V dropped 7 bases and J dropped 7; count of bases not matched to a gene: 6. The CDR3 coding sequence is TGCAGCGGGTTCCGGGACAGTGAAGCTTTCTTT. It specifies CSGFRDSEAFF. The variable domain in full, completed from reference TRBV29-1 and TRBJ1-1, reads SAVISQKPSRDICQRGTSLTIQCQVDSQVTMMFWYRQQPGQSLTLIATANQGSEATYESGFVIDKFPISRPNLTFSTLTVSNMSPEDSSIYLCSGFRDSEAFFGQGTRLTVV.

The rearrangement joins TRBV27 to TRBJ2-5, with 7 bases lining up with TRBD2. The better agreement between TRBJ2-7 and the DNA end casts doubt on the J call. The CDR3 sequence is 15 residues long. The germline V gene encodes CDR1 MNHEY and CDR2 SMNVEV (reference sequence). In nucleotides, the CDR3 is TGTGCCAGCAGACTAGGACGGCGGGAGTCCTACGAGCAGTACTTC. Amino acid sequence: CASRLGRRESYEQYF.

V is TRBV5-1 and J is TRBJ2-7; 8 bases match TRBD1. CDR3 length: 16 residues. The V and J ends lost 0 bases and 1 base, in that order; junction bases with no gene match: 6. CDR1 is SGHRS, CDR2 YFSETQ, per germline. The CDR3 DNA reads TGCGCCAGCAGCTTGGGGACAGGGTTGTTTTCCTACGAGCAGTACTTC. As protein: CASSLGTGLFSYEQYF.

CDR3 bases: TGTGCCAGTAAGGTCCCCGGGGGCAATCAGCCCCAGCATTTT. Protein sequence: CASKVPGGNQPQHF. The rearrangement links TRBV19 to TRBJ1-5; no clear D. CDR1 LNHDA and CDR2 SQIVND come from the germline V gene (reference sequence). The CDR3 length is 14 residues. V gave up 7 bases and J gave up 2 bases, with 12 bases separating them.

The chain recombines TRBV5-4 with TRBJ2-7; 8 nucleotides align to TRBD2. Germline assignment: CDR1 SGHNT and CDR2 YYREEE (reference sequence). This CDR3 region has 14 residues. The trim removed 2 bases at V and 3 bases at J, leaving 4 bases unmatched. As DNA, the CDR3 is TGTGCCAGCAGCTTACGGGGGGGACTCTACGAGCAGTACTTC. Translating gives CASSLRGGLYEQYF.

The chain carries TRBV6-4 and TRBJ2-3; 10 bases align to TRBD1. The length of the CDR3 is 14 residues. Germline V gene data show CDR1 as MRHNA and CDR2 as SNTAGT. With V trimmed by 2 bases and J by 4 bases, 0 bases remained unmatched. CDR3 residues: CASSDGQGADTQYF. The CDR3 nucleotides are TGTGCCAGCAGTGACGGACAGGGGGCAGATACGCAGTATTTT.

This clone showed up just a few times. This chain joins TRBV4-2 and TRBJ2-7; D is perhaps TRBD2 (6 bases). The CDR3 loop spans 14 amino acids. V was clipped by 1 base and J by 0 bases, with 7 bases between them. Germline loops: CDR1 LGHNA, CDR2 YNFKEQ. DNA for the CDR3: TGTGCCAGCAGCCAAGCGACTAGCTCCTACGAGCAGTACTTC. Its protein product is CASSQATSSYEQYF.

The chain employs TRBV5-8 and TRBJ1-5, with 8 bases fitting TRBD1. This CDR3 region has 15 residues. Trimming cost V 4 bases and J 3 bases; bases outside gene matches: 6. Germline lookup yields CDR1 SGHTS and CDR2 YDEGEE. The CDR3 is CASSTATGVNQPQHF. The CDR3, as DNA: TGTGCCAGCAGCACAGCGACAGGGGTCAATCAGCCCCAGCATTTT.